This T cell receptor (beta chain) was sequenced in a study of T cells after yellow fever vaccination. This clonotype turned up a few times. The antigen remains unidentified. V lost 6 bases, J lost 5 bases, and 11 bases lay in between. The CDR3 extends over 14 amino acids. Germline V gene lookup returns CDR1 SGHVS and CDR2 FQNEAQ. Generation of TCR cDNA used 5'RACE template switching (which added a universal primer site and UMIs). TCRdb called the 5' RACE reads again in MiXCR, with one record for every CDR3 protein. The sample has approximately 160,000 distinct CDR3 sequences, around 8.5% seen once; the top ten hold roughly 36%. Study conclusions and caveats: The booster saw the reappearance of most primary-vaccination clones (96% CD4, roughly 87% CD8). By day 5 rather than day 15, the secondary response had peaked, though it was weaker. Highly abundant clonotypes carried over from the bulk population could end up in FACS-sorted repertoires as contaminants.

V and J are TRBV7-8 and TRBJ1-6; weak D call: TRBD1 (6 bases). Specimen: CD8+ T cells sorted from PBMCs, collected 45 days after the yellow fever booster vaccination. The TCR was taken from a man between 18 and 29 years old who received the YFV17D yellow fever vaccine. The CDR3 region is CASRPGTNNSPLHF. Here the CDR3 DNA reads TGTGCCAGCAGACCCGGGACAAATAATTCACCCCTCCACTTT.